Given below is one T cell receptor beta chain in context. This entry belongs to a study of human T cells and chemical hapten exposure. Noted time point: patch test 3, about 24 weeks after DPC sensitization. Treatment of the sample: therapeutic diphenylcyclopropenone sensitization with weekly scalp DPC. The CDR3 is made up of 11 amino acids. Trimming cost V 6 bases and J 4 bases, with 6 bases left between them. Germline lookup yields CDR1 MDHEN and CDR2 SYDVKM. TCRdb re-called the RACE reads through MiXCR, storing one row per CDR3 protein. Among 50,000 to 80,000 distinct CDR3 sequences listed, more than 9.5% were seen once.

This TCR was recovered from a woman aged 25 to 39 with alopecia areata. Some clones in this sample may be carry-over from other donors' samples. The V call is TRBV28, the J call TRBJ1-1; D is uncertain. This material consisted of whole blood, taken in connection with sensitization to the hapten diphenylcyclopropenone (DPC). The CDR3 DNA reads TGTGCCAGCAGAAGTGTCACTGAAGCTTTCTTT. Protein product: CASRSVTEAFF.